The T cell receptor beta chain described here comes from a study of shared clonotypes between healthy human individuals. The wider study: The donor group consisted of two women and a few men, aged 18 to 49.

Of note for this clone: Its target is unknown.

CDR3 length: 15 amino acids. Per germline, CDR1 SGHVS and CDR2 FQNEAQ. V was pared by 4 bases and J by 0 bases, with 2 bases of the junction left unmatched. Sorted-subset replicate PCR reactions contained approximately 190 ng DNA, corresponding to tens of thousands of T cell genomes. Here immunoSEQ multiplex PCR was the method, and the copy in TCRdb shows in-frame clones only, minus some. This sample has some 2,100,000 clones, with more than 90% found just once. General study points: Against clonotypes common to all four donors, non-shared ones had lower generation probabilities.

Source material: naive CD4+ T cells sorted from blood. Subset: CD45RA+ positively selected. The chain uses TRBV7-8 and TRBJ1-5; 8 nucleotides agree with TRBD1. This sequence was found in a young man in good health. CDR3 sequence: CASSSGTGSNQPQHF. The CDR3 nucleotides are TGTGCCAGCAGCTCAGGGACAGGTAGCAATCAGCCCCAGCATTTT.